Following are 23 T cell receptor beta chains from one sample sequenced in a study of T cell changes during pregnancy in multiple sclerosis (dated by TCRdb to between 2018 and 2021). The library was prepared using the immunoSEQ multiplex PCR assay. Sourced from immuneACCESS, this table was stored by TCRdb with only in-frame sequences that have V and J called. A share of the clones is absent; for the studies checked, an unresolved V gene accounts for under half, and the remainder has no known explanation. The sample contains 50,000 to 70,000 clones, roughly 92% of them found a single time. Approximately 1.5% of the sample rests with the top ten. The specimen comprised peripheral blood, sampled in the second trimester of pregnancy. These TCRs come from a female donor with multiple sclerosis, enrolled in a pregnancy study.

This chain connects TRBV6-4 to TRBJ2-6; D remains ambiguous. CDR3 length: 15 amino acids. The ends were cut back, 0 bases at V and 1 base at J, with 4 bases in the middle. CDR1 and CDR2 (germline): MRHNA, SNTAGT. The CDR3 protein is CASSDSQSGANVLTF. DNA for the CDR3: TGTGCCAGCAGTGACTCACAATCTGGGGCCAACGTCCTGACTTTC.

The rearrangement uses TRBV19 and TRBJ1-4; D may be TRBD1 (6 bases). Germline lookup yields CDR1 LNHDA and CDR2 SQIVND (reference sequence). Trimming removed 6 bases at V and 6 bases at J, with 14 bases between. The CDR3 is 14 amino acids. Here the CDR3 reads CASRSFRTDEKLFF. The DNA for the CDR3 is TGTGCCAGTAGGTCCTTTCGGACAGATGAAAAACTGTTTTTT.

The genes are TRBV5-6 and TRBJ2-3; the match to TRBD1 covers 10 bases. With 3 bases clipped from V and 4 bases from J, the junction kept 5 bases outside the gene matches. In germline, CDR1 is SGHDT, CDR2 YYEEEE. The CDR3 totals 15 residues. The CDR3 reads CASSSGTGVPDTQYF. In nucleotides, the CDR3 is TGTGCCAGCAGCTCCGGGACAGGGGTCCCAGATACGCAGTATTTT.

CDR3 coding DNA: TGTGCCAGCAGCTTGGTGTGGCAGGGGCACGGGGAGCTGTTTTTT. Translation: CASSLVWQGHGELFF. The rearrangement joins TRBV5-6 to TRBJ2-2; tentative D call: TRBD1 (6 bases). The CDR3 totals 15 residues. Germline CDR1 is SGHDT and CDR2 is YYEEEE. Trimming took off 0 bases at V and 7 bases at J, with 13 bases between the two ends.

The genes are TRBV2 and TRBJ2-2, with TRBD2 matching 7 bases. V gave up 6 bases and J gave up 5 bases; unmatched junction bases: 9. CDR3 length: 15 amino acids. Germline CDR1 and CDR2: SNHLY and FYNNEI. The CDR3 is CASRVTSSSTGELFF. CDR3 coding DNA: TGTGCCAGCAGAGTGACTAGCAGCTCGACCGGGGAGCTGTTTTTT.

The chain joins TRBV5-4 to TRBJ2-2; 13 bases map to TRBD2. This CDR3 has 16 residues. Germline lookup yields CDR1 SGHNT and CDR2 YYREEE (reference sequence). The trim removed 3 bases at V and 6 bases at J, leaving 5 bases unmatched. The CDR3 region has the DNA TGTGCCAGCAGCTCCCGACTAGCGGGAGGACCCGGGGAGCTGTTTTTT. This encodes CASSSRLAGGPGELFF.

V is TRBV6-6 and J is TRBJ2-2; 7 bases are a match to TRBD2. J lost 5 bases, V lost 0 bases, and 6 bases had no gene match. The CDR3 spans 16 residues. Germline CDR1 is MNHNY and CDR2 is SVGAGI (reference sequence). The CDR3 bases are TGTGCCAGCAGTTACTCAGTCGGGGGGATGACCGGGGAGCTGTTTTTT. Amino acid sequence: CASSYSVGGMTGELFF.

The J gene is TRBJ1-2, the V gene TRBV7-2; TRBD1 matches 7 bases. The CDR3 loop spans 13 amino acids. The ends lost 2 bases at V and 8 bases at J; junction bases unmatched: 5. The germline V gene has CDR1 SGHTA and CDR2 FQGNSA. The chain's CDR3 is CASSLFRDSGYTF. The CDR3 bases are TGTGCCAGCAGCTTATTCAGGGACAGCGGCTACACCTTC.

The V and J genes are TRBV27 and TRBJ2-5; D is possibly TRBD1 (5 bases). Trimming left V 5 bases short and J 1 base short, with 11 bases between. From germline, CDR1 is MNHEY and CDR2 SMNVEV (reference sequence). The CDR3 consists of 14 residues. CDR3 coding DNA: TGTGCCAGCAGTCCTCTCGACAGCCAAGAGACCCAGTACTTC. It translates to CASSPLDSQETQYF.

This CDR3 is CASSNTGVLYEQYF. For the CDR3, the DNA is TGTGCCAGTAGTAATACAGGGGTCCTCTACGAGCAGTACTTC. The J gene is TRBJ2-7, the V gene TRBV19; 7 bases are a match to TRBD1. Per germline, CDR1 LNHDA and CDR2 SQIVND (reference sequence). There are 14 residues in the CDR3. V lost 4 bases, J lost 3 bases, and 6 bases stayed unmatched.

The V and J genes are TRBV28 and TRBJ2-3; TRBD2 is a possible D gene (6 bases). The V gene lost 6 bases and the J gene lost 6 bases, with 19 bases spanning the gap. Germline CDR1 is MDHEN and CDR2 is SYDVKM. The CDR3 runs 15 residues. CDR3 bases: TGTGCCAGCAGCCAACCGACGGACTACGGTGATACGCAGTATTTT. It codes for CASSQPTDYGDTQYF.

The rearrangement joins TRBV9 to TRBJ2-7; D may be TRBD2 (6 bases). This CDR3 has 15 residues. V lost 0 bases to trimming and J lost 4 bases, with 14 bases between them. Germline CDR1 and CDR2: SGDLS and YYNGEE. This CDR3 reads CASSVGDSGEYEQYF. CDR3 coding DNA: TGTGCCAGCAGCGTAGGGGATAGCGGAGAGTACGAGCAGTACTTC.

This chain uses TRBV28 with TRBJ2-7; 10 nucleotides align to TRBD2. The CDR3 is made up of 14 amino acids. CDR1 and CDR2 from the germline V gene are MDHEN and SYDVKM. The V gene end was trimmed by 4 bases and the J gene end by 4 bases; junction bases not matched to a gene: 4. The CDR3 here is CASSSGTSVYEQYF. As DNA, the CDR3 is TGTGCCAGCAGTTCCGGGACTAGCGTTTACGAGCAGTACTTC. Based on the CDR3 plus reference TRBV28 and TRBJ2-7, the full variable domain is DVKVTQSSRYLVKRTGEKVFLECVQDMDHENMFWYRQDPGLGLRLIYFSYDVKMKEKGDIPEGYSVSREKKERFSLILESASTNQTSMYLCASSSGTSVYEQYFGPGTRLTVT.

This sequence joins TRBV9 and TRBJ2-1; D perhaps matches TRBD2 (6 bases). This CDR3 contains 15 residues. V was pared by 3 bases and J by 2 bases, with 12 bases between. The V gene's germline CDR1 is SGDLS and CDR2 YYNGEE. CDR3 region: CASSGSGSPYNEQFF. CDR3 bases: TGTGCCAGCAGCGGTAGCGGATCCCCCTACAATGAGCAGTTCTTC.

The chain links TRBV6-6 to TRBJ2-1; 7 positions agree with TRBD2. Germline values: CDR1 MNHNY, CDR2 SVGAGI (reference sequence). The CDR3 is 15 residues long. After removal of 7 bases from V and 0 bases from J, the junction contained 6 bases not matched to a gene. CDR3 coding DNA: TGTGCCAGCACCATCAGCGGGAACTCCTACAATGAGCAGTTCTTC. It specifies CASTISGNSYNEQFF.

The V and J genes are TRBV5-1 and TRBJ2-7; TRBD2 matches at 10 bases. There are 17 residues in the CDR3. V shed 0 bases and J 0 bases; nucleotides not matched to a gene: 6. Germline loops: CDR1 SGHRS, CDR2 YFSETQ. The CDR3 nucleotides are TGCGCCAGCAGCTTGGGTGCTAGCGGGAGTAGCTCCTACGAGCAGTACTTC. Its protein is CASSLGASGSSSYEQYF.

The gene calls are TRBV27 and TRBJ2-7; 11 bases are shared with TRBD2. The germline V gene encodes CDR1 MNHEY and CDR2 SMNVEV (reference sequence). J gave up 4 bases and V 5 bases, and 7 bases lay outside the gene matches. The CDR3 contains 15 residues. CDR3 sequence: CASSPRLAGRYEQYF. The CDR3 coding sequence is TGTGCCAGCAGTCCAAGACTAGCGGGAAGATACGAGCAGTACTTC.

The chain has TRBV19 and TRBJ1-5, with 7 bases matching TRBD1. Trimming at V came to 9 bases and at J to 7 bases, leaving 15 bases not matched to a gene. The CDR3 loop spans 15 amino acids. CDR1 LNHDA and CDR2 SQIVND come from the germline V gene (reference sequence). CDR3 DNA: TGTGCCAGCCAAAAGGGGGCGCGGAAGGAACAGCCCCAGCATTTT. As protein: CASQKGARKEQPQHF.

CDR3 loop: CASRYDTSSYNEQFF. CDR3 DNA: TGTGCCAGCAGATACGATACGAGCTCCTACAATGAGCAGTTCTTC. V usage is TRBV2 and J usage is TRBJ2-1; the D is unclear. This CDR3 has 15 residues. Germline lookup yields CDR1 SNHLY and CDR2 FYNNEI. Deletions cut 6 bases from V and 0 bases from J, with 12 bases between.

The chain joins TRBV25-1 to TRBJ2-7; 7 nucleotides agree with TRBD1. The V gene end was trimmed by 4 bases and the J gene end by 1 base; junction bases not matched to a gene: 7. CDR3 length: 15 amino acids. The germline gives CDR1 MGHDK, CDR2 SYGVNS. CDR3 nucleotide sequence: TGTGCCAGCAGTGCAACAGGGGCGGCGTCCTACGAGCAGTACTTC. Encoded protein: CASSATGAASYEQYF.

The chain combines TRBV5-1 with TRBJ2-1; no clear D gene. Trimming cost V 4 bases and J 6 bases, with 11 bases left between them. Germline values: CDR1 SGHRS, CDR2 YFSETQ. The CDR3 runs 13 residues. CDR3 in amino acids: CASSEVGFNEQFF. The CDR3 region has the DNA TGCGCCAGCAGCGAGGTCGGATTCAATGAGCAGTTCTTC.

The CDR3 here is CASSPWTGMNTEAFF. As DNA, the CDR3 is TGTGCCAGCAGCCCATGGACAGGCATGAACACTGAAGCTTTCTTT. The chain combines TRBV9 with TRBJ1-1, with 7 bases aligning to TRBD1. The germline V gene encodes CDR1 SGDLS and CDR2 YYNGEE. The V gene end was trimmed by 4 bases and the J gene end by 0 bases; junction bases not matched to a gene: 6. The CDR3 length is 15 residues.

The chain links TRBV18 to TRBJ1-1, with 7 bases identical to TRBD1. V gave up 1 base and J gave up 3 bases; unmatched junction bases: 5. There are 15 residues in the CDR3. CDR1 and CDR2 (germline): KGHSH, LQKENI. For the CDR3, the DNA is TGTGCCAGCTCACCACAGACAGGGATGGACACTGAAGCTTTCTTT. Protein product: CASSPQTGMDTEAFF.